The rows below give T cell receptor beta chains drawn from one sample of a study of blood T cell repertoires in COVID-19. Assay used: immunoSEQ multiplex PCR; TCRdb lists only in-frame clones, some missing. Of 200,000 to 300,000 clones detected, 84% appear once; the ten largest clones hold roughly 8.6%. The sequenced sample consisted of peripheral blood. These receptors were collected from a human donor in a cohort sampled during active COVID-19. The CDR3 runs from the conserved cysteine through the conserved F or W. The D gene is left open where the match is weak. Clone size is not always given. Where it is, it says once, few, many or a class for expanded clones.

CASSLVLAADYEQYF | TGTGCCAGCAGCTTAGTCTTAGCAGCTGACTACGAGCAGTACTTC | TRBJ2-7 | TRBV7-2 | NA | NA
CATSSQPGVPNEKLFF | TGTGCCACCAGCAGTCAACCAGGGGTTCCTAATGAAAAACTGTTTTTT | TRBJ1-4 | TRBV15 | NA | NA
CASSWTEDSWGYTF | TGTGCCAGCAGTTGGACCGAGGACAGTTGGGGCTACACCTTC | TRBJ1-2 | TRBV27 | NA | NA
CASNHYRSTNEKLFF | TGTGCCAGCAACCATTACAGGTCAACTAATGAAAAACTGTTTTTT | TRBJ1-4 | TRBV6-5 | NA | NA
CSVSGTPSSYEQYF | TGCAGCGTATCCGGGACTCCGAGCTCCTACGAGCAGTACTTC | TRBJ2-7 | TRBV29-1 | NA | NA
CASSWPSGRIQNSYEQYF | TGTGCCAGCAGTTGGCCCTCAGGGCGGATCCAAAACTCCTACGAGCAGTACTTC | TRBJ2-7 | TRBV28 | NA | NA
CASSQESRSQETQYF | TGCGCCAGCAGCCAAGAATCCAGATCCCAAGAGACCCAGTACTTC | TRBJ2-5 | TRBV4-3 | NA | NA
CASSPGGAGNQPQHF | TGTGCCAGCAGCCCCGGCGGCGCTGGCAATCAGCCCCAGCATTTT | TRBJ1-5 | TRBV7-9 | NA | NA
CASSFSSGTYNEQFF | TGTGCCAGCAGCTTTTCTAGCGGAACGTACAATGAGCAGTTCTTC | TRBJ2-1 | TRBV11-2 | NA | TRBD2
CAISESTTNQPQHF | TGTGCCATCAGTGAGTCAACAACCAATCAGCCCCAGCATTTT | TRBJ1-5 | TRBV10-3 | NA | NA
CASSRLVTSGRDTQYF | TGTGCCAGCAGCCGATTAGTGACTAGCGGGAGAGATACGCAGTATTTT | TRBJ2-3 | TRBV14 | NA | TRBD2
CASSNKRASYGYTF | TGTGCCAGCAGCAACAAGAGGGCCTCCTATGGCTACACCTTC | TRBJ1-2 | TRBV11-2 | NA | NA
CASSFRDFGETQYF | TGTGCCAGCAGCTTTCGGGACTTCGGAGAGACCCAGTACTTC | TRBJ2-5 | TRBV7-8 | NA | NA
CASSPGQGDSPLHF | TGTGCCAGCAGTCCTGGACAGGGAGACTCACCCCTCCACTTT | TRBJ1-6 | TRBV2 | few | TRBD1
CASIRQGVETQYF | TGTGCCAGCATTCGACAGGGTGTGGAGACCCAGTACTTC | TRBJ2-5 | TRBV6-5 | NA | TRBD1
CASSQVGVTGELFF | TGTGCCAGCAGTCAGGTCGGGGTCACCGGGGAGCTGTTTTTT | TRBJ2-2 | TRBV6-5 | NA | NA
CASSLAISTGEGIPQYF | TGTGCCAGCAGCTTAGCGATCTCTACGGGAGAAGGTATACCGCAGTATTTT | TRBJ2-3 | TRBV7-2 | NA | NA
CASSLSNQPQHF | TGTGCCAGCAGCCTGAGCAATCAGCCCCAGCATTTT | TRBJ1-5 | TRBV7-2 | few | NA
CASSPPGRSTDTQYF | TGTGCCAGCTCACCACCGGGCAGAAGCACAGATACGCAGTATTTT | TRBJ2-3 | TRBV18 | NA | NA
CASSKDITGDQETQYF | TGTGCCAGCAGCAAAGATATTACAGGAGACCAAGAGACCCAGTACTTC | TRBJ2-5 | TRBV21-1 | NA | NA
CASSYEGPRGEQFF | TGTGCCAGCAGCTACGAGGGGCCTAGGGGGGAGCAGTTCTTC | TRBJ2-1 | TRBV11-3 | NA | NA
CASSSTSYEQYF | TGTGCCAGCAGCTCGACATCCTACGAGCAGTACTTC | TRBJ2-7 | TRBV7-2 | NA | NA
CASSNRGGEQYF | TGTGCCAGTAGCAACAGGGGAGGCGAGCAGTACTTC | TRBJ2-7 | TRBV19 | NA | NA
CASIAGGPGEQFF | TGCGCCAGTATAGCGGGAGGGCCGGGTGAGCAGTTCTTC | TRBJ2-1 | TRBV5-1 | NA | TRBD2
CASSLLSLGSNEQFF | TGTGCCAGCAGCTTACTTAGCTTAGGGAGCAATGAGCAGTTCTTC | TRBJ2-1 | TRBV7-2 | NA | NA
CASRLTGYEQYF | TGTGCCAGCAGACTCACAGGGTACGAGCAGTACTTC | TRBJ2-7 | TRBV6-5 | NA | NA
CASSPRFGNYEQYF | TGTGCCAGCAGCCCCCGGTTCGGGAACTACGAGCAGTACTTC | TRBJ2-7 | TRBV3-1/TRBV3-2 | once | NA
CSVVTGMNTEAFF | TGCAGCGTTGTTACCGGGATGAACACTGAAGCTTTCTTT | TRBJ1-1 | TRBV29-1 | NA | NA
CASSKTGPHNSPLHF | TGTGCCAGCAGTAAGACAGGACCCCATAATTCACCCCTCCACTTT | TRBJ1-6 | TRBV6-5 | NA | NA
CASSRTGPSTDTQYF | TGTGCCAGCAGCAGAACAGGGCCTAGCACAGATACGCAGTATTTT | TRBJ2-3 | TRBV6-5 | NA | NA
CASSLDRFSGNTIYF | TGTGCCAGCAGCCTAGACAGGTTCTCTGGAAACACCATATATTTT | TRBJ1-3 | TRBV7-9 | NA | NA
CASSPGQGWTEAFF | TGTGCCAGCAGCCCCGGACAGGGATGGACTGAAGCTTTCTTT | TRBJ1-1 | TRBV6-5 | NA | TRBD1
CASSPRGAGVSDTQYF | TGTGCCAGCAGCCCCCGGGGGGCGGGAGTATCGGATACGCAGTATTTT | TRBJ2-3 | TRBV25-1 | few | NA
CASSLKRRLLILSSNEQFF | TGTGCCAGCAGCTTAAAACGGAGGCTCTTGATTTTGTCCTCCAATGAGCAGTTCTTC | TRBJ2-1 | TRBV7-8 | NA | NA
CASSQIPEFSNTEAFF | TGTGCCAGCAGCCAGATACCAGAATTTTCGAACACTGAAGCTTTCTTT | TRBJ1-1 | TRBV7-9 | NA | NA
CASHHAGGAGYGYTF | TGTGCCAGCCATCACGCGGGGGGCGCTGGCTATGGCTACACCTTC | TRBJ1-2 | TRBV6-5 | NA | NA
CASRRDYGYTF | TGTGCCAGCAGACGGGACTATGGCTACACCTTC | TRBJ1-2 | TRBV2 | NA | NA
CASSFSRDTEAFF | TGTGCCAGCAGTTTTTCCCGGGACACTGAAGCTTTCTTT | TRBJ1-1 | TRBV27 | NA | NA